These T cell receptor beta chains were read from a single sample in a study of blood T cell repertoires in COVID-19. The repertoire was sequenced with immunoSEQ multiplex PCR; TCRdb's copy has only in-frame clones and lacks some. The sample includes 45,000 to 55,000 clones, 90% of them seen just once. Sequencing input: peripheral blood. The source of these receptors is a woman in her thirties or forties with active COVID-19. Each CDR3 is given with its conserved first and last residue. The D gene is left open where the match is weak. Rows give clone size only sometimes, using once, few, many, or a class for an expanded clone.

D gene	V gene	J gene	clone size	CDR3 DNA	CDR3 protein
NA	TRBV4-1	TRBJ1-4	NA	TGCGCCAGCAGCCAAGATCCAGGAAAAAATGAAAAACTGTTTTTT	CASSQDPGKNEKLFF
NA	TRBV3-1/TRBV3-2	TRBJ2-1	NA	TGTGCCAGCAGCCGCGCTACTGGACAGAACAATGAGCAGTTCTTC	CASSRATGQNNEQFF
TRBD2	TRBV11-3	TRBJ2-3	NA	TGTGCCAGCAGCTTCGGGACTAGCGGACGCACAGATACGCAGTATTTT	CASSFGTSGRTDTQYF
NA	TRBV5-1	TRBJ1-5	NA	TGCGCCAGCAGCTTGGACACAGGGAATCAGCCCCAGCATTTT	CASSLDTGNQPQHF
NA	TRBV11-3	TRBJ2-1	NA	TGTGCCAGCAGCTCGACCGGGATTTACAATGAGCAGTTCTTC	CASSSTGIYNEQFF
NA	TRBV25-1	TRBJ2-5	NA	TGTGCCAGCAGTGAACCCCGTTACCAAGAGACCCAGTACTTC	CASSEPRYQETQYF
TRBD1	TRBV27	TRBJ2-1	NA	TGTGCCAGCAGTCCGGGACAGGGAATCTACAATGAGCAGTTCTTC	CASSPGQGIYNEQFF
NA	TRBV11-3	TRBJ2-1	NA	TGTGCCAGCAGCTTAGCCGCGGTTAGTGAGCAGTTCTTC	CASSLAAVSEQFF
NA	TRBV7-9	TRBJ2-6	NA	TGTGCCAGCAGCTTGGGTGTAGCGGATTGGGGGACTGGGGCCAACGTCCTGACTTTC	CASSLGVADWGTGANVLTF
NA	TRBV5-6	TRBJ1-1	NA	TGTGCCAGCAGCTTGGAAGTCGGGGGGCCGGGGGGCACTGAAGCTTTCTTT	CASSLEVGGPGGTEAFF
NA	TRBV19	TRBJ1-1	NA	TGTGCCAGTAGTTTTCAGTCGGGCACTGAAGCTTTCTTT	CASSFQSGTEAFF
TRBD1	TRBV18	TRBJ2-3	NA	TGTGCCAGCTCACCAGGGGACAGGGGTGCCGCAGATACGCAGTATTTT	CASSPGDRGAADTQYF
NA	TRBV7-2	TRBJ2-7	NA	TGTGCCAGCAGCCCAGCCTACGAGCAGTACTTC	CASSPAYEQYF
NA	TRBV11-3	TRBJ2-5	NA	TGTGCCAGCAGCTTAGGACTAGGAACCCAAGAGACCCAGTACTTC	CASSLGLGTQETQYF
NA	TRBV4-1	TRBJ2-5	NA	TGCGCCAGCAGCCAACAGGGACAAGAGACCCAGTACTTC	CASSQQGQETQYF
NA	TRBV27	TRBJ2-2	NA	TGTGCCAGCAGGCCCCTCGGTAGGAGAGACGCGAACACCGGGGAGCTGTTTTTT	CASRPLGRRDANTGELFF
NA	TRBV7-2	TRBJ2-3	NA	TGTGCCAGCAGCTCCGGACAGACCCCCACAGATACGCAGTATTTT	CASSSGQTPTDTQYF
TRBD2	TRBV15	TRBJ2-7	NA	TGTGCCACCCCCGGGAGGGTTGGGTTCTACTACGAGCAGTACTTC	CATPGRVGFYYEQYF
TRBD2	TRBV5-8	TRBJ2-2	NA	TGTGCCAGCAGCTTGACGATTTCGGGGGGACCCACCGGGGAGCTGTTTTTT	CASSLTISGGPTGELFF
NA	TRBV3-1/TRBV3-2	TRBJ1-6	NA	TGTGCCAGCAGCCCCACGGGGGGGAATTCACCCCTCCACTTT	CASSPTGGNSPLHF
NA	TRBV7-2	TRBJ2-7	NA	TGTGCCAGCAGCTTAAATCAGGGGCCGTACGAGCAGTACTTC	CASSLNQGPYEQYF
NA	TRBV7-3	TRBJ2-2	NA	TGTGCCAGCAGCCCTACAGGGACCGGGGAGCTGTTTTTT	CASSPTGTGELFF
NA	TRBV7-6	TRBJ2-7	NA	TGTGCCAGCAGCCCTCCGGGACACCGATCCTACGAGCAGTACTTC	CASSPPGHRSYEQYF
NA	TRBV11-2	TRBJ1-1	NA	TGTGCCAGCAGCTTAGTCTTCGGGGCGGCAAGGAGGGCTGAAGCTTTCTTT	CASSLVFGAARRAEAFF
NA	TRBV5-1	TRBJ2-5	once	TGCGCCAGCAGCTTGACCCTGGGCCTCCAAGAGACCCAGTACTTC	CASSLTLGLQETQYF
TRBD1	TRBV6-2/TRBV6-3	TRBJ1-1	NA	TGTGCCAGCAGCGAGACAGGGTGGGGGCTGGCTTTCTTT	CASSETGWGLAFF
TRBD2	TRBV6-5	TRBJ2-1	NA	TGTGCCAGCAGTCCCAGCGGGGGGAACTACAATGAGCAGTTCTTC	CASSPSGGNYNEQFF
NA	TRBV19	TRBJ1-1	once	TGTGCCAGTAGTACCGGGAGGACAGACTACAACACTGAAGCTTTCTTT	CASSTGRTDYNTEAFF